Shown below are 18 T cell receptor beta chains from a single sample sequenced in a study of shared clonotypes between healthy human individuals. Generated by immunoSEQ multiplex PCR, the TCRdb table keeps only in-frame clones and is missing some. This sample has 2 million to 2.5 million clones, with over 90% found just once. What was sequenced was naive CD4+ T cells from PBMCs. The subset was: CD45RA+ positively selected. Receptor source: a young man in good health. Some clones in this sample may be carry-over from other donors' samples.

The chain recombines TRBV4-1 with TRBJ2-3; 8 bases fit TRBD2. Losses at the gene ends were 4 bases for V and 1 base for J; bases not matched to a gene: 1. The CDR3 loop spans 14 amino acids. Germline CDR1 reads MGHRA; CDR2 reads YSYEKL. The CDR3 bases are TGCGCCAGCAGCCGTAGCGGGGGCACAGATACGCAGTATTTT. Protein sequence: CASSRSGGTDTQYF.

The rearrangement joins TRBV30 to TRBJ2-7, with TRBD1 identical over 7 bases. The V gene end was trimmed by 2 bases and the J gene end by 4 bases; junction bases not matched to a gene: 5. CDR1 is GTSNPN, CDR2 SVGIG, per germline (reference sequence). The CDR3 has 13 amino acids. Here the CDR3 reads CAWSYDRDYEQYF. CDR3 sequence (DNA): TGTGCCTGGAGTTACGACAGGGATTACGAGCAGTACTTC.

The chain uses TRBV2 and TRBJ2-1; 7 bases are a match to TRBD1. Germline lookup yields CDR1 SNHLY and CDR2 FYNNEI. CDR3 length: 13 amino acids. V lost 5 bases and J lost 9; bases outside the gene matches: 7. CDR3 loop: CASSQGGAGEQFF. CDR3 sequence (DNA): TGTGCCAGCAGTCAAGGGGGCGCGGGTGAGCAGTTCTTC.

This chain connects TRBV6-1 to TRBJ2-5, with a weak D call TRBD2 (5 bases). Germline values: CDR1 MNHNS, CDR2 SASEGT. V was trimmed by 8 bases and J by 2 bases, leaving 18 bases between them. CDR3 length equals 15 residues. DNA of the CDR3: TGTGCCAGCCAACCTGCAATAGCGCAACAAGAGACCCAGTACTTC. Its protein product is CASQPAIAQQETQYF.

The genes are TRBV5-1 and TRBJ2-3; D perhaps matches TRBD1 (6 bases). The CDR3 runs to 14 residues. V was shortened by 4 bases and J by 2 bases, with 11 bases between the two germline ends. From germline, CDR1 is SGHRS and CDR2 YFSETQ. CDR3 amino acids: CASSQGQTTDTQYF. DNA of the CDR3: TGCGCCAGCAGCCAAGGACAGACCACAGATACGCAGTATTTT.

This chain links TRBV27 with TRBJ2-2; 8 bases agree with TRBD1. Unmatched junction bases numbered 9, after V lost 6 bases and J lost 6 bases. CDR1 and CDR2 (germline): MNHEY, SMNVEV (reference sequence). The CDR3 consists of 15 residues. As DNA, the CDR3 is TGTGCCAGCAGCTTCGGACAGGGATTGGCCGGGGAGCTGTTTTTT. This translates into CASSFGQGLAGELFF.

CDR3: CASSRARTADTQYF. CDR3 nucleotides: TGTGCCAGCAGTCGGGCCAGAACGGCGGATACGCAGTATTTT. The V and J genes are TRBV6-5 and TRBJ2-3; D remains unclear. The CDR3 runs 14 residues. Trimming stripped 5 bases from V and 6 bases from J, with 15 bases between. Germline V gives CDR1 MNHEY, CDR2 SVGAGI.

V gene TRBV28 combines with J gene TRBJ1-5, with TRBD1 as a possible D gene (5 bases). This CDR3 is built from 15 residues. CDR1 and CDR2 from the germline V gene are MDHEN and SYDVKM. V dropped 1 base and J dropped 6 bases, with 13 bases sitting between them. The CDR3 reads CASSLSGRVGQPQHF. The CDR3 DNA follows: TGTGCCAGCAGTTTATCGGGCAGGGTCGGTCAGCCCCAGCATTTT.

This chain links TRBV11-1 with TRBJ2-1, with TRBD1 identical over 8 bases. This CDR3 region has 14 residues. Per the germline V gene, CDR1 is SGHAT and CDR2 is FQDESV (reference sequence). V dropped 4 bases and J dropped 4; count of bases not matched to a gene: 3. CDR3 protein: CASSSGTGYNEQFF. DNA for the CDR3: TGTGCCAGCAGCTCCGGGACAGGATACAATGAGCAGTTCTTC.

Notes on this clone: Other DNA sequences in the sample encode the same CDR3. The CDR3 protein is CASSLGQGGNEQFF. CDR3 bases: TGCGCCAGCAGCTTGGGACAGGGCGGCAATGAGCAGTTCTTC. The chain carries TRBV5-1 and TRBJ2-1; 7 bases align to TRBD1. The CDR3 is 14 amino acids. V lost 0 bases, J lost 6 bases, and 3 bases stayed unmatched. The germline V gene has CDR1 SGHRS and CDR2 YFSETQ.

The chain links TRBV10-3 to TRBJ2-7, with a possible D match to TRBD1 (6 bases). The CDR3 consists of 13 residues. The germline V gene encodes CDR1 ENHRY and CDR2 SYGVKD. Trimming took 6 bases from V and 2 from J, leaving 11 bases between them. DNA for the CDR3: TGTGCCATCAGCAGGGGAATCACCTACGAGCAGTACTTC. It codes for CAISRGITYEQYF.

The chain joins TRBV7-2 to TRBJ1-2; D is perhaps TRBD1 (5 bases). Germline CDR1 is SGHTA and CDR2 is FQGNSA. V was cut by 3 bases and J by 5 bases, with 13 bases left in between. The CDR3 runs to 14 residues. In nucleotides, the CDR3 is TGTGCCAGCAGCTTGTCGGGGGGTCGGTATGGCTACACCTTC. Its translation: CASSLSGGRYGYTF.

About this clone: This specimen includes other DNA sequences encoding the same CDR3. The chain recombines TRBV6-5 with TRBJ2-3; 7 bases are shared with TRBD1. The germline gives CDR1 MNHEY, CDR2 SVGAGI. The ends lost 5 bases at V and 3 bases at J; junction bases unmatched: 2. The CDR3 loop spans 13 amino acids. This chain's CDR3 is CASSRQGTDTQYF. The DNA for the CDR3 is TGTGCCAGCAGTCGACAGGGAACAGATACGCAGTATTTT.

V is TRBV7-2 and J is TRBJ1-5; TRBD1 might be the D (5 bases). Germline V gene data show CDR1 as SGHTA and CDR2 as FQGNSA. The CDR3 has 12 amino acids. The V end lost 4 bases, the J end lost 11 bases, and 12 bases lay between the germline ends. The DNA for the CDR3 is TGTGCCAGCAGCTCCCCCCGGGGGTCCCAGCATTTT. Its translation: CASSSPRGSQHF.

The rearrangement links TRBV18 to TRBJ1-2; D not resolved. This CDR3 has 13 amino acids. Trimming removed 0 bases at V and 8 bases at J, with 10 bases between. Germline-derived CDR1 and CDR2 are KGHSH and LQKENI. CDR3 nucleotide sequence: TGTGCCAGCTCACCACCCGAAGGAGGGGGCTACACCTTC. Amino acids: CASSPPEGGGYTF.

This CDR3 reads CASGMGLTRAGELFF. The CDR3 coding sequence is TGTGCCAGCGGGATGGGACTGACGAGGGCCGGGGAGCTGTTTTTT. V is TRBV28 and J is TRBJ2-2; D possibly corresponds to TRBD2 (6 bases). V lost 8 bases to trimming and J lost 6 bases, with 19 bases between them. Germline V CDR1 and CDR2: MDHEN, SYDVKM. The CDR3 is made up of 15 amino acids.

This rearrangement joins TRBV2 to TRBJ1-4; no firm D call. From germline, CDR1 is SNHLY and CDR2 FYNNEI. Between the trimmed V and J ends, which lost 6 bases and 7 bases, there was a span of 9 bases. The CDR3 is made up of 12 amino acids. The CDR3 reads CASRENLEKLFF. Written as DNA, the CDR3 is TGTGCCAGCAGAGAGAACCTTGAAAAACTGTTTTTT.

V gene TRBV7-8 combines with J gene TRBJ2-6; D might be TRBD2 (5 bases). Per the germline V gene, CDR1 is SGHVS and CDR2 is FQNEAQ. This CDR3 region has 21 residues. The ends were cut back, 5 bases at V and 0 bases at J, with 26 bases in the middle. This CDR3 reads CASSPRLRSDSLSSGANVLTF. The CDR3 nucleotides read TGTGCCAGCAGCCCGCGACTACGGTCTGATTCCTTAAGCTCTGGGGCCAACGTCCTGACTTTC.